This T cell receptor beta chain was recorded in a study of vaccination and CD4 T cells after COVID-19. As for the study in general: Post-COVID samples had a sampling time that fell a median roughly 98 days after diagnosis (range 35 to 161). Each of the control cultures got a CEFX pool, an HIV-1 Nef pool, or no peptide. The cells in question were stimulated using overlapping spike peptides derived from SARS-CoV-2, HCoV-NL63, HCoV-OC43 and HCoV-229E.

This clonotype was seen more than once but under ten times. Antigen specificity is unknown. The CDR3 is 16 amino acids. J was trimmed by 4 bases and V by 1 base; bases with no gene match: 7. Looked up from germline, CDR1 is SGHTA and CDR2 is FQGNSA. Researchers used the Oncomine TCR Beta short-read assay to sequence DNA from cultured CD4+ T cells. MiXCR was run by TCRdb on the PCR reads, yielding one entry per CDR3 protein. The sample records more than 10,000 distinct CDR3 sequences, around 40% being singletons. Described treatment: 10-day PBMC culture with coronavirus spike peptide pools or control peptides (ViraFEST assay).

The chain uses TRBV7-2 and TRBJ2-7; 10 bases agree with TRBD2. Sample: CD4+ T cells from blood, cultured in vitro, taken before SARS-CoV-2 vaccination. This TCR was recovered from a human donor who had recovered from COVID-19. Here the CDR3 reads CASSLGSGLADYEQYF. The CDR3 DNA is TGTGCCAGCAGCTTAGGCTCCGGACTAGCGGATTACGAGCAGTACTTC.